This T cell receptor beta chain was sequenced in a study of T cell responses to AZD1222 COVID-19 vaccine. General observations from the study: The donor cohort was predominantly white British with a female majority, and clonal diversity may have been underestimated.

CDR3 length: 12 residues. The germline gives CDR1 MNHEY, CDR2 SMNVEV (reference sequence). V was clipped by 6 bases and J by 3 bases, with 9 bases between them. Libraries were prepared by immunoSEQ multiplex PCR; TCRdb keeps only in-frame clonotypes and omits some of them. Altogether some 170,000 clones are present, 90% being singletons, with the ten largest covering 4.3%. A note on this clone: Its specificity is unknown.

This TCR derives from an adult who received the MenACWY meningococcal vaccine as a control. The chain links TRBV27 to TRBJ2-7, with D unresolved. The specimen comprised peripheral blood, sampled 28 days after the second dose of the MenACWY control vaccine. The CDR3 bases are TGTGCCAGCAGCAAGCTGGGCTACGAGCAGTACTTC. As protein: CASSKLGYEQYF.